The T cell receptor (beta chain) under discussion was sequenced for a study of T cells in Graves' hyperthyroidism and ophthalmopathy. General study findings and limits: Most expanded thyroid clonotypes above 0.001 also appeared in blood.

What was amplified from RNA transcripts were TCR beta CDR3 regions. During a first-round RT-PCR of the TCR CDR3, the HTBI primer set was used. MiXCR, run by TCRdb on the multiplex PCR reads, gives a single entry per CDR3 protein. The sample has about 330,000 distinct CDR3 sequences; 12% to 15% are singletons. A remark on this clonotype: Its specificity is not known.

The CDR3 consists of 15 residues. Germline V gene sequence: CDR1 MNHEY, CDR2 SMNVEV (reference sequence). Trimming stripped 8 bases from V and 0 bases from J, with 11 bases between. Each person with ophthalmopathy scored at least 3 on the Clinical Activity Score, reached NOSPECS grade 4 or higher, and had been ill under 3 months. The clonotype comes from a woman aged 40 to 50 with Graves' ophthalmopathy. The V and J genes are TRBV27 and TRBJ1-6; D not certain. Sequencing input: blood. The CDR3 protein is CASGPGDSYNSPLHF. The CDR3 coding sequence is TGTGCCAGCGGTCCTGGGGACTCCTATAATTCACCCCTCCACTTT.